The 10 T cell receptor beta chains reported below all come from one sample, sequenced in a study of blood T cell repertoires in COVID-19 (dated by TCRdb to the early 2020s). Libraries came from the immunoSEQ multiplex PCR assay. As stored in TCRdb, this immuneACCESS dataset retains in-frame rearrangements with V and J assigned. A fraction of the clones does not appear; measured against another copy, unresolved V genes explain less than half of the discrepancy, and the remainder lacks a known reason. The sample data list under 200,000 clones, and around 80% of these were observed just once. Of the sample, 11% falls within the top ten clones. The sample was PBMCs or T cells enriched from blood (not recorded which). All receptors derive from a man aged 45-60 years who had recovered from COVID-19.

The CDR3 DNA is TGTGCCAGTAGTATAGGGGCAGGGAGGAATTCACCCCTCCACTTT. Amino acids: CASSIGAGRNSPLHF. The V call is TRBV19, the J call TRBJ1-6; TRBD1 is a possible D gene (5 bases). Per germline, CDR1 LNHDA and CDR2 SQIVND (reference sequence). The CDR3 sequence is 15 residues long. V lost 1 base to trimming and J lost 7 bases, with 11 bases between them. Drawing the rest from reference TRBV19 and TRBJ1-6, the complete variable domain is DGGITQSPKYLFRKEGQNVTLSCEQNLNHDAMYWYRQDPGQGLRLIYYSQIVNDFQKGDIAEGYSVSREKKESFPLTVTSAQKNPTAFYLCASSIGAGRNSPLHFGNGTRLTVT.

The genes are TRBV19 and TRBJ1-5; no clear D. CDR3 length equals 13 residues. The V gene lost 8 bases and the J gene lost 1 base, with 9 bases spanning the gap. The germline V gene encodes CDR1 LNHDA and CDR2 SQIVND (reference sequence). CDR3 region: CASHERSNQPQHF. The CDR3 DNA follows: TGTGCCAGTCATGAGCGAAGCAATCAGCCCCAGCATTTT.

The chain couples TRBV3-1 (or the pseudogene TRBV3-2) to TRBJ2-7; D unclear. Germline assignment: CDR1 LGHDT and CDR2 YNNKEL (reference sequence). The CDR3 has 16 amino acids. Trimming took 2 bases from V and 3 from J, leaving 17 bases between them. The CDR3 region is CASSQSSRRRNYEQYF. In DNA, the CDR3 is TGTGCCAGCAGCCAATCCAGTCGCCGGAGAAACTACGAGCAGTACTTC.

The chain carries TRBV12-5 and TRBJ1-2; D might be TRBD1 (6 bases). Germline V gene data show CDR1 as LGHNT and CDR2 as FRNRAP. The CDR3 covers 14 residues. V lost 7 bases and J lost 4, with 16 bases in between. CDR3 coding DNA: TGTGCTAGTGCCTCGGAAACGACAGGCTATGGCTACACCTTC. It is translated as CASASETTGYGYTF.

This clone was found a few times. This chain joins TRBV27 and TRBJ2-7; 11 positions match TRBD2. V trimming: 5 bases; J trimming: 0 bases; junction bases outside the gene matches: 9. This CDR3 comprises 17 residues. Germline CDR1 is MNHEY and CDR2 is SMNVEV (reference sequence). CDR3 bases: TGTGCCAGCAGTCCCCATTCTAGCGGGAGGAGCTCCTACGAGCAGTACTTC. Amino acids: CASSPHSSGRSSYEQYF.

This clone occurred a few times. The same CDR3 also results from other DNA sequences found in this sample. The genes are TRBV18 and TRBJ2-1; 7 bases match TRBD2. Germline V gene sequence: CDR1 KGHSH, CDR2 LQKENI. The ends lost 0 bases at V and 5 bases at J; junction bases unmatched: 4. The CDR3 runs to 15 residues. The CDR3 DNA sequence: TGTGCCAGCTCACCACCGGCTAGCGGCGACAATGAGCAGTTCTTC. Its translation: CASSPPASGDNEQFF.

The chain is built from TRBV7-2 and TRBJ1-2; TRBD1 matches at 7 bases. Germline values: CDR1 SGHTA, CDR2 FQGNSA. V trimming: 3 bases; J trimming: 0 bases; junction bases outside the gene matches: 7. This CDR3 region has 16 residues. CDR3 DNA: TGTGCCAGCAGCTTTCAGGGGGGCTTAGCTAACTATGGCTACACCTTC. It codes for CASSFQGGLANYGYTF. Full variable domain (remainder filled in from reference TRBV7-2 and TRBJ1-2): GAGVSQSPSNKVTEKGKDVELRCDPISGHTALYWYRQSLGQGLEFLIYFQGNSAPDKSGLPSDRFSAERTGGSVSTLTIQRTQQEDSAVYLCASSFQGGLANYGYTFGSGTRLTVV.

The rearrangement uses TRBV29-1 and TRBJ1-2; TRBD1 is a possible D gene (5 bases). The CDR3 contains 15 residues. Germline lookup yields CDR1 SQVTM and CDR2 ANQGSEA. V was trimmed by 4 bases and J by 0 bases, leaving 15 bases between them. This CDR3 is CSVVARGDSNYGYTF. CDR3 DNA sequence: TGCAGCGTTGTTGCTCGAGGGGACTCTAACTATGGCTACACCTTC.

This clone was observed a single time. The chain is built from TRBV10-3 and TRBJ1-1; 12 nucleotides line up with TRBD1. V lost 7 bases, J lost 3 bases, and 9 bases stayed unmatched. Germline V gives CDR1 ENHRY, CDR2 SYGVKD. The CDR3 extends over 16 amino acids. The CDR3 is CAIMTGTGGADTEAFF. The CDR3 nucleotides read TGTGCCATCATGACTGGGACAGGGGGCGCGGACACTGAAGCTTTCTTT.

In its sample, this clone was seen once. The gene calls are TRBV11-2 and TRBJ1-2; no definite D call. This CDR3 has 12 residues. V gave up 9 bases and J gave up 6 bases, with 14 bases separating them. Germline V CDR1 and CDR2: SGHAT, FQNNGV. The CDR3 bases are TGTGCCAGTGGAAGGCGGACTGATGGCTACACCTTC. Amino acid sequence: CASGRRTDGYTF.